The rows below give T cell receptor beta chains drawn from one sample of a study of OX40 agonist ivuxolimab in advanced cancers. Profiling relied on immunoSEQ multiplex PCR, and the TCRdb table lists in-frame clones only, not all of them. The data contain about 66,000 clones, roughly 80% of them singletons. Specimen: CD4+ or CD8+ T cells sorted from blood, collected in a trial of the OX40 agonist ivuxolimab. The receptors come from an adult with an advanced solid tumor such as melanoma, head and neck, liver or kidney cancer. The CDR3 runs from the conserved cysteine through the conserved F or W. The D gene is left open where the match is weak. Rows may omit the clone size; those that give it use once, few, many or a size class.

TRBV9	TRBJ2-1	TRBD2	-	CASTESGRTYNEQFF	TGTGCCAGCACTGAAAGCGGGAGGACCTACAATGAGCAGTTCTTC
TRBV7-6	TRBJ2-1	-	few	CASSFSQASEQFF	TGTGCCAGCAGCTTCAGCCAAGCGAGCGAGCAGTTCTTC
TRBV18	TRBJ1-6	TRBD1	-	CASSPPSTGGWGSPLHF	TGTGCCAGCTCACCACCGTCAACAGGGGGCTGGGGTTCACCCCTCCACTTT
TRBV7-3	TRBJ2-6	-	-	CASSASGANVLTF	TGTGCCAGCAGCGCCTCTGGGGCCAACGTCCTGACTTTC
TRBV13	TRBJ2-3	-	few	CASSLSTIRSTDTQYF	TGTGCCAGCAGCTTATCGACCATACGTAGCACAGATACGCAGTATTTT
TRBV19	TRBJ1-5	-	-	CASSIEKNQGQPQHF	TGTGCCAGTAGTATAGAGAAGAATCAAGGCCAGCCCCAGCATTTT
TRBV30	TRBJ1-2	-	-	CAWSWNAGYGYTF	TGTGCCTGGAGTTGGAACGCCGGCTATGGCTACACCTTC
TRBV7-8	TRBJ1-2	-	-	CASSLAANYGYTF	TGTGCCAGCAGCTTAGCGGCCAACTATGGCTACACCTTC
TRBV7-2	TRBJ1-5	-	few	CASSKGPNQPQHF	TGTGCCAGCAGCAAGGGACCTAATCAGCCCCAGCATTTT
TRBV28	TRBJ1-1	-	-	CASSSVTFEAFF	TGTGCCAGCAGTTCGGTTACTTTTGAAGCTTTCTTT
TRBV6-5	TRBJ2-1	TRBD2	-	CASSYGTSGSYNEQFF	TGTGCCAGCAGTTACGGGACTAGCGGATCCTACAATGAGCAGTTCTTC
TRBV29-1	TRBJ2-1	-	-	CSVGTGTREQFF	TGCAGCGTTGGGACCGGGACCCGAGAGCAGTTCTTC
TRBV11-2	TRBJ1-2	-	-	CASSLGNFYTF	TGTGCCAGCAGCTTAGGCAATTTCTACACCTTC
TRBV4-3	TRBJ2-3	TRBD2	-	CASSQGAGPSGISTDTQYF	TGCGCCAGCAGCCAAGGGGCTGGCCCTAGCGGGATTAGCACAGATACGCAGTATTTT
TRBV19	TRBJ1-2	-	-	CASSVFAAGSDHYGYTF	TGTGCCAGTAGCGTGTTTGCGGCAGGGAGTGACCACTATGGCTACACCTTC
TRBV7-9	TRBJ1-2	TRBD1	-	CASKTGGDYGYTF	TGTGCCAGCAAGACAGGGGGGGACTATGGCTACACCTTC
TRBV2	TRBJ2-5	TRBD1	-	CASSLDRGRETQYF	TGTGCCAGCAGTCTAGACAGGGGGCGCGAGACCCAGTACTTC
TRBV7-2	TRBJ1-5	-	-	CASSTGQSAQHF	TGTGCCAGCAGCACGGGCCAGTCGGCCCAGCATTTT
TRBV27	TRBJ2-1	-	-	CASSPRPTGSSYNEQFF	TGTGCCAGCAGTCCCCGTCCGACTGGTAGCTCCTACAATGAGCAGTTCTTC
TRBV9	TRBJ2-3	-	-	CASSEEGPDTQYF	TGTGCCAGCAGCGAGGAGGGCCCAGATACGCAGTATTTT
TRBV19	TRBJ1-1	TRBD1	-	CASSRTGWNTEAFF	TGTGCCAGTAGCCGGACAGGGTGGAACACTGAAGCTTTCTTT
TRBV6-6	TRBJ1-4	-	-	CASSYLQGFPNEKLFF	TGTGCCAGCAGTTACCTTCAAGGGTTCCCTAATGAAAAACTGTTTTTT